The entry below gives a single T cell receptor beta chain sequence along with its context. Its antigen is not identified. These data are taken from a study of OX40 agonist ivuxolimab in advanced cancers. General study results and limits: Expanded peripheral T-cell antigen specificity went undetermined.

Libraries were prepared by immunoSEQ multiplex PCR; TCRdb keeps only in-frame clonotypes and omits some of them. The sample records fewer than 75,000 clones, around 84% being singletons. This CDR3 is 14 amino acids long. Trimming cost V 1 base and J 5 bases, with 11 bases left between them. Germline assignment: CDR1 SGHTA and CDR2 FQGNSA. The sequences come from CD4+ or CD8+ T cells sorted from blood, collected in a trial of the OX40 agonist ivuxolimab. This chain joins TRBV7-2 and TRBJ2-5, with TRBD2 as a possible D gene (6 bases). This receptor was taken from an adult with an advanced solid tumor such as melanoma, head and neck, liver or kidney cancer. The CDR3 spells CASSLETSRETQYF. CDR3 in DNA: TGTGCCAGCAGCTTAGAAACTAGCAGGGAGACCCAGTACTTC.